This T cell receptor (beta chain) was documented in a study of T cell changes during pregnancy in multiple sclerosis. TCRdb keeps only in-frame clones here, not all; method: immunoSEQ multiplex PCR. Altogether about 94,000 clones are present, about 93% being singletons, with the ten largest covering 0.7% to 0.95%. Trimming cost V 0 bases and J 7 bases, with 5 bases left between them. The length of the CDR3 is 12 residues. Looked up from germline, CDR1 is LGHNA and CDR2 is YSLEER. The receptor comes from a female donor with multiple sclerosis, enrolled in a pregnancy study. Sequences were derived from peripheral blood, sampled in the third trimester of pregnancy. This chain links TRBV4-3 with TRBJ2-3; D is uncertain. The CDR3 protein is CASSQDPYTQYF. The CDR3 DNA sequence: TGCGCCAGCAGCCAAGATCCCTATACGCAGTATTTT.